The 10 T cell receptor beta chains in this list originate from one sample, sequenced in a study of blood T cell repertoires in COVID-19. Profiled with immunoSEQ multiplex PCR; TCRdb holds only in-frame clones, not every one. The sample shows roughly 120,000 clones, over 80% of them seen only once. The material sequenced was peripheral blood. The receptor source for this set is a man aged 70-80 years with acute or convalescent COVID-19.

The V and J genes are TRBV19 and TRBJ1-6; 8 nucleotides line up with TRBD1. CDR1 LNHDA and CDR2 SQIVND come from the germline V gene (reference sequence). CDR3 size: 16 residues. With 5 bases clipped from V and 1 base from J, the junction kept 4 bases outside the gene matches. The CDR3 sequence: CASSSRTGSYNSPLHF. CDR3 nucleotides: TGTGCCAGTAGTTCCCGGACAGGGTCCTATAATTCACCCCTCCACTTT.

J is TRBJ2-3 and V is TRBV5-1, with 9 nucleotides matching TRBD1. This CDR3 contains 15 residues. V shed 2 bases, J shed 4 bases, and the junction held 5 bases outside the gene matches. Germline V lookup: CDR1 SGHRS, CDR2 YFSETQ. The CDR3 spells CASSFPWTGADTQYF. For the CDR3, the DNA is TGCGCCAGCAGCTTCCCTTGGACAGGGGCAGATACGCAGTATTTT.

The rearrangement uses TRBV19 and TRBJ2-1, with TRBD2 matching over 9 bases. Germline CDR1 is LNHDA and CDR2 is SQIVND (reference sequence). The CDR3 covers 14 residues. V shed 5 bases, J shed 11 bases, and the junction held 10 bases outside the gene matches. The CDR3 loop is CASSAGGTVGKQFF. The CDR3 region has the DNA TGTGCCAGTAGTGCGGGGGGGACGGTCGGTAAGCAGTTCTTC.

The rearrangement uses TRBV5-1 and TRBJ2-3; 12 bases are a match to TRBD2. J was trimmed by 2 bases and V by 7 bases; bases with no gene match: 5. Per the germline V gene, CDR1 is SGHRS and CDR2 is YFSETQ. The CDR3 is made up of 15 amino acids. CDR3 DNA sequence: TGCGCCAGCTCCACTAGCGGGGGGAACACAGATACGCAGTATTTT. Translated, it gives CASSTSGGNTDTQYF.

The chain uses TRBV5-1 and TRBJ1-1; TRBD1 agrees at 8 bases. With V trimmed by 0 bases and J by 2 bases, 3 bases remained unmatched. The V gene's germline CDR1 is SGHRS and CDR2 YFSETQ. CDR3 length: 15 amino acids. In DNA, the CDR3 is TGCGCCAGCAGCTTGGAGGGGACAGGAAACACTGAAGCTTTCTTT. Protein sequence: CASSLEGTGNTEAFF.

This sequence joins TRBV4-1 and TRBJ2-4; D perhaps matches TRBD2 (5 bases). Trimming took 2 bases from V and 7 from J, leaving 24 bases between them. Germline lookup yields CDR1 MGHRA and CDR2 YSYEKL. The CDR3 has 18 residues. The DNA for the CDR3 is TGCGCCAGCAGCCAAAACGACGGGCGGTTCGGAGGCCTGAACATTCAGTACTTC. Translated, it gives CASSQNDGRFGGLNIQYF.

The chain employs TRBV28 and TRBJ1-2; 7 positions agree with TRBD1. The CDR3 runs to 13 residues. V trimming: 2 bases; J trimming: 8 bases; junction bases outside the gene matches: 5. CDR1 is MDHEN, CDR2 SYDVKM, per germline. CDR3 nucleotides: TGTGCCAGCAGTTTAAGCACAGGGGTCGGCTACACCTTC. The encoded protein is CASSLSTGVGYTF.

CDR3 residues: CSARAGKLFF. CDR3 DNA sequence: TGCAGTGCTAGAGCAGGAAAACTGTTTTTT. The rearrangement joins TRBV20-1 to TRBJ1-4; D gene ambiguous. Trimming removed 1 base from V and 10 bases from J, with 4 bases in between. CDR3 length: 10 residues. The germline V gene has CDR1 DFQATT and CDR2 SNEGSKA (reference sequence).

The chain is built from TRBV6-5 and TRBJ2-3, with TRBD1 matching over 8 bases. The germline gives CDR1 MNHEY, CDR2 SVGAGI. V trimming: 2 bases; J trimming: 1 base; junction bases outside the gene matches: 2. CDR3 length: 15 residues. The DNA of the CDR3 is TGTGCCAGCAGTTACGGACAGGGACGCACAGATACGCAGTATTTT. It yields the protein CASSYGQGRTDTQYF.

The V and J genes are TRBV7-9 and TRBJ1-4, with 12 bases that match TRBD1. This CDR3 spans 16 amino acids. The V gene's germline CDR1 is SEHNR and CDR2 FQNEAQ (reference sequence). The V segment lost 4 bases and the J segment 6 bases; nucleotides outside the gene matches: 6. As DNA, the CDR3 is TGTGCCAGCAGCTCGATCGGGACAGGGGGCTATGAAAAACTGTTTTTT. It specifies CASSSIGTGGYEKLFF.